This T cell receptor (beta chain) was captured in a study of Ad26.COV2.S vaccination and SARS-CoV-2 variants. V lost 5 bases and J 5 bases, leaving 16 bases between the germline ends. This CDR3 region has 14 residues. Germline values: CDR1 SGHNT, CDR2 YYREEE (reference sequence). Treatment here: around 19 received Ad26.COV2.S at low or high dose, single or two shots; roughly 5 received placebo; per-sample allocation not given. Repertoires come from day 63 after the first vaccine or placebo injection. Regarding the study as a whole: CD8+ and CD4+ T cells specific for spike reportedly responded with substantial breadth after vaccination. Analyses that measured TCR breadth and depth may have underestimated total T cell responses.

Sequencing used immunoSEQ multiplex PCR; TCRdb keeps in-frame clones, though not all of them. Among about 440,000 clones listed, around 90% were seen once. Note on this clone: Its antigen is still unknown.

The V gene is TRBV5-4, the J gene TRBJ1-2, with no clear D. The sequencing here drew on peripheral blood, taken in a trial of Ad26.COV2.S vaccine versus placebo. This clonotype was sampled from a person between 18 and 60 years old who received the Ad26.COV2.S COVID-19 vaccine or a placebo. The CDR3 protein is CASSPAGDRYGYTF. As DNA, the CDR3 is TGTGCCAGCAGTCCAGCCGGGGATAGGTATGGCTACACCTTC. Together with reference TRBV5-4 and TRBJ1-2, the CDR3 gives the full variable domain: ETGVTQSPTHLIKTRGQQVTLRCSSQSGHNTVSWYQQALGQGPQFIFQYYREEENGRGNFPPRFSGLQFPNYSSELNVNALELDDSALYLCASSPAGDRYGYTFGSGTRLTVV.